This T cell receptor beta chain is from a study of blood T cell repertoires in COVID-19. About the study: Researchers got acute and convalescent COVID-19 samples from the United States, Italy and Spain. From T cells, B-cell-depleted T cells, or PBMCs came the material, which was cDNA or gDNA.

Original methodology: Estimated nucleated cell counts came from reference gene primer amplification. Libraries were prepared by immunoSEQ multiplex PCR; TCRdb keeps only in-frame clonotypes and omits some of them. V, J and clone size derive from that table, while D and trimming were established from the DNA sequence. The sample carries about 320,000 clones, roughly 86% recorded once. Patients in Seattle were enrolled during active infection, then followed longitudinally. Germline CDR1 SGHRS, CDR2 YFSETQ. V lost 9 bases and J lost 2, with 17 bases in between. The CDR3 loop spans 14 amino acids. The sample was peripheral blood. The rearrangement links TRBV5-1 to TRBJ1-2; D perhaps matches TRBD1 (6 bases). This receptor was taken from a woman in her 30s with COVID-19, enrolled during active disease. CDR3 sequence reads: CATKARGGNYGYTF. The CDR3 DNA follows: TGCGCCACTAAAGCCAGGGGTGGAAACTATGGCTACACCTTC.